This TCR beta chain was identified in a study of CD8 T cells in ankylosing spondylitis. The length of the CDR3 is 14 residues. Germline V gene lookup returns CDR1 SGHTA and CDR2 FQGNSA. The trim removed 4 bases at V and 3 bases at J, leaving 4 bases unmatched. TCRdb analysed the 5' RACE reads with MiXCR anew, one entry per CDR3 protein. The sample carries under 150,000 distinct CDR3 sequences, over 9.5% recorded once. Study outcomes and limitations: Disease-associated clonotypes exhibited CD8+ identity and were relatively infrequent in peripheral blood. There was a TCR beta motif, made of several highly homologous variants, that appeared characteristic of ankylosing spondylitis blood. Reportedly, disease-linked clones are significantly enriched in ankylosing spondylitis patients' matched synovial fluid.

This clonotype was picked up many times. The antigen is unknown. This receptor was obtained from a female donor with ankylosing spondylitis or in good health (not recorded which). The rearrangement uses TRBV7-2 and TRBJ2-3, with 7 nucleotides matching TRBD2. The sample taken for sequencing was blood, either unsorted or a sorted T cell fraction (not recorded which). CDR3 region: CASSWGGGTDTQYF. The CDR3 DNA sequence: TGTGCCAGCAGCTGGGGGGGTGGAACAGATACGCAGTATTTT.